These 5 T cell receptor beta chains originate from one sample sequenced in a study of regulatory T cells in long-lasting Graves disease. Time point given: newly diagnosed GD, antithyroid drugs for less than 3 months. With RNA extracted from PBMCs as input, the TCR library was made. Arm-PCR of CDR3 regions and iRepertoire HTBI primers were the basis on which TCR beta libraries were built. TCRdb redid the calling of the multiplex PCR reads with MiXCR, one entry per CDR3 protein. The repertoire includes 400,000 to 550,000 distinct CDR3 sequences, around 17% of them detected once, and roughly 10% sits in the top ten. The same sample was also studied in work on T cells in Graves' hyperthyroidism and ophthalmopathy.

The source material was peripheral blood mononuclear cells (PBMCs), sampled at new diagnosis, from a patient treated with antithyroid drugs. The receptors were gathered from a woman in her 30s with Graves disease.

The sample holds many counts of this clonotype. In DNA, the CDR3 is TGTGCCAGCACTACCGGAGCGGCGGGAGGAGACGAGCAGTACTTC. Its protein is CASTTGAAGGDEQYF. This chain links TRBV6-1 with TRBJ2-7, with 8 bases fitting TRBD2. Trimming at V came to 7 bases and at J to 5 bases, leaving 13 bases not matched to a gene. This CDR3 has 15 residues. The germline gives CDR1 MNHNS, CDR2 SASEGT.

This clonotype appeared many times. The rearrangement links TRBV18 to TRBJ2-1, with TRBD2 as a possible D gene (5 bases). The CDR3 sequence is 14 residues long. From germline, CDR1 is KGHSH and CDR2 LQKENI. V lost 6 bases, J lost 4 bases, and 13 bases lay in between. CDR3 region: CASSPERSYNEQFF. The CDR3 nucleotides are TGTGCCAGCTCCCCAGAGCGGAGTTACAATGAGCAGTTCTTC.

This chain joins TRBV25-1 and TRBJ2-1, with 10 bases matching TRBD2. V trimming: 4 bases; J trimming: 6 bases; junction bases outside the gene matches: 9. Germline-derived CDR1 and CDR2 are MGHDK and SYGVNS. CDR3 length equals 16 residues. DNA of the CDR3: TGTGCCAGCAGTGGGAGGGGTCCTAGCGGGAGCAATGAGCAGTTCTTC. Protein product: CASSGRGPSGSNEQFF.

In this sample, this clonotype turned up a few times. The V gene is TRBV14, the J gene TRBJ2-5, with D hard to call. Looked up from germline, CDR1 is SGHDN and CDR2 is FVKESK. V was shortened by 2 bases and J by 7 bases, with 14 bases between the two germline ends. CDR3 length: 14 amino acids. In DNA, the CDR3 is TGTGCCAGCAGCCAATCAGCACCCTGGGGGACCCAGTACTTC. Amino acids: CASSQSAPWGTQYF.

Ten or more counts support this clonotype. This sequence joins TRBV6-5 and TRBJ1-1, with 8 bases identical to TRBD1. Looked up from germline, CDR1 is MNHEY and CDR2 is SVGAGI. The trim removed 0 bases at V and 5 bases at J, leaving 5 bases unmatched. The CDR3 has 15 residues. CDR3 sequence reads: CASSYSTGERTEAFF. For the CDR3, the DNA is TGTGCCAGCAGTTACTCGACAGGGGAAAGAACTGAAGCTTTCTTT.